The next 13 T cell receptor beta chains were all read from a single sample in a study of blood T cell repertoires in COVID-19. Generated by immunoSEQ multiplex PCR, the TCRdb table keeps only in-frame clones and is missing some. The sample has approximately 320,000 clones; roughly 85% are singletons. The sequencing input was peripheral blood. These receptors originate from a human donor in a cohort sampled during active COVID-19.

The chain links TRBV6-5 to TRBJ2-3; 10 bases fit TRBD2. After removal of 1 base from V and 4 bases from J, the junction contained 5 bases not matched to a gene. Per germline, CDR1 MNHEY and CDR2 SVGAGI. CDR3 length: 16 residues. The CDR3 is CASSYFSGGAADTQYF. As DNA, the CDR3 is TGTGCCAGCAGTTACTTCAGCGGGGGGGCCGCAGATACGCAGTATTTT.

V is TRBV5-1 and J is TRBJ2-3; D might be TRBD2 (6 bases). Trimming left V 2 bases short and J 4 bases short, with 11 bases between. Per germline, CDR1 SGHRS and CDR2 YFSETQ. The CDR3 sequence is 14 residues long. As DNA, the CDR3 is TGCGCCAGCAGCTTCAGAGGGACTTCAGATACGCAGTATTTT. Translated: CASSFRGTSDTQYF.

This chain uses TRBV27 with TRBJ1-5; no clear D. Germline V gene lookup returns CDR1 MNHEY and CDR2 SMNVEV (reference sequence). The CDR3 runs to 15 residues. With 5 bases removed from V and 3 bases from J, the gap between germline ends came to 14 bases. CDR3 coding DNA: TGTGCCAGCAGTCCATCTCGGGGATACAATCAGCCCCAGCATTTT. This translates into CASSPSRGYNQPQHF.

The gene calls are TRBV2 and TRBJ1-5; D is undetermined. CDR1 and CDR2 from the germline V gene are SNHLY and FYNNEI. Trimming shortened V by 2 bases and J by 8 bases, and 16 bases separated the two germline ends. The length of the CDR3 is 15 residues. CDR3 region: CASSEKGRLGEPQHF. The CDR3 coding sequence is TGTGCCAGCAGTGAAAAAGGACGGCTCGGGGAGCCCCAGCATTTT.

This chain links TRBV18 with TRBJ2-3, with D possibly being TRBD2 (5 bases). V was cut by 0 bases and J by 0 bases, with 7 bases left in between. Germline V CDR1 and CDR2: KGHSH, LQKENI. This CDR3 is 15 amino acids long. Here the CDR3 reads CASSPPWTSTDTQYF. The CDR3 DNA reads as TGTGCCAGCTCACCACCCTGGACTAGCACAGATACGCAGTATTTT.

The chain joins TRBV7-2 to TRBJ2-1, with a weak D call TRBD2 (6 bases). Looked up from germline, CDR1 is SGHTA and CDR2 is FQGNSA. The CDR3 loop spans 15 amino acids. The V end was cut by 4 bases, the J end by 1 base, with 11 bases between. The CDR3 here is CASSSGTLSYNEQFF. The CDR3 nucleotides read TGTGCCAGCAGCTCCGGGACTCTTTCCTACAATGAGCAGTTCTTC.

The chain employs TRBV19 and TRBJ1-5; D possibly corresponds to TRBD1 (5 bases). Trimming took off 6 bases at V and 2 bases at J, with 11 bases between the two ends. CDR1 LNHDA and CDR2 SQIVND come from the germline V gene (reference sequence). CDR3 length: 14 amino acids. CDR3 loop: CASRYQGGNQPQHF. CDR3 nucleotide sequence: TGTGCCAGTAGATACCAGGGCGGCAATCAGCCCCAGCATTTT.

This sequence joins TRBV7-8 and TRBJ2-7; perhaps TRBD2 as D (5 bases). Trimming took off 4 bases at V and 3 bases at J, with 22 bases between the two ends. Germline-derived CDR1 and CDR2 are SGHVS and FQNEAQ. The CDR3 has 17 amino acids. Here the CDR3 DNA reads TGTGCCAGCAGCTCGATAACGACTGAGACCGGGGACTACGAGCAGTACTTC. Translation: CASSSITTETGDYEQYF.

V is TRBV19 and J is TRBJ1-1; 8 bases map to TRBD1. Germline V lookup: CDR1 LNHDA, CDR2 SQIVND (reference sequence). The length of the CDR3 is 16 residues. V shed 4 bases, J shed 7 bases, and the junction held 14 bases outside the gene matches. The CDR3 loop reads CASSSRGQVAPYEAFF. The CDR3, as DNA: TGTGCCAGTAGTAGTAGGGGACAGGTAGCCCCATATGAAGCTTTCTTT.

The V and J genes are TRBV27 and TRBJ1-4, with TRBD1 identical over 8 bases. This CDR3 comprises 14 residues. Trimming removed 6 bases from V and 8 bases from J; junction bases left unmatched: 8. Germline V gene data show CDR1 as MNHEY and CDR2 as SMNVEV (reference sequence). The DNA of the CDR3 is TGTGCCAGCAGCTCACAGGGGGTAGACGAAAAACTGTTTTTT. Amino acid sequence: CASSSQGVDEKLFF.

The V and J genes are TRBV5-4 and TRBJ2-1; 9 nucleotides align to TRBD2. V lost 5 bases to trimming and J lost 8 bases; unmatched junction nucleotides: 8. CDR3 size: 14 residues. Germline CDR1 SGHNT, CDR2 YYREEE (reference sequence). The CDR3 region has the DNA TGTGCCAGCAGTTTTGGCGGGGGGGCCTATGAGCAGTTCTTC. It translates to CASSFGGGAYEQFF.

CDR3 region: CASRRSYGTDSGNTIYF. The CDR3 region has the DNA TGTGCCAGCAGAAGAAGTTATGGGACAGACTCTGGAAACACCATATATTTT. The rearrangement uses TRBV27 and TRBJ1-3, with 7 bases aligning to TRBD1. The CDR3 totals 17 residues. Germline V CDR1 and CDR2: MNHEY, SMNVEV (reference sequence). The V segment lost 6 bases and the J segment 0 bases; nucleotides outside the gene matches: 11.

The chain employs TRBV7-4 and TRBJ2-7, with TRBD1 matching 7 bases. The V segment lost 4 bases and the J segment 3 bases; nucleotides outside the gene matches: 12. Germline loops: CDR1 SGHVT, CDR2 SQSDAQ. This CDR3 is 16 amino acids long. CDR3 in DNA: TGTGCCAGCAGCTCGGACCGACAGGGAACGGACTACGAGCAGTACTTC. This translates into CASSSDRQGTDYEQYF.